These T cell receptor beta chains were read from a single sample in a study of cytomegalovirus exposure and HLA in healthy donors. TCRdb's table, derived via immunoSEQ multiplex PCR, lists solely in-frame clones and lacks some. The sample yields 55,000 or so clones, almost 85% seen once. The sequenced sample consisted of PBMCs. The receptors shown here come from a man aged 45-60 years in good health and CMV-seronegative. The CDR3 runs from the conserved cysteine through the conserved F or W. Each record gives: clone size, V gene, CDR3 protein. Size is stated for part of the rows, as once, few or many counts, or as a class when the clone is expanded.

clone_size: -
v_call: TRBV28
cdr3_aa: CASSSGTGNEKLFF

clone_size: -
v_call: TRBV19
cdr3_aa: CASSIGPREGEQFF

clone_size: -
v_call: TRBV27
cdr3_aa: CASSLAVWETQYF

clone_size: -
v_call: TRBV25-1
cdr3_aa: CASSGGGLANTDTQYF

clone_size: -
v_call: TRBV29-1
cdr3_aa: CSGRAATNEKLFF

clone_size: -
v_call: TRBV6-5
cdr3_aa: CASSYGGTGELFF

clone_size: -
v_call: TRBV4-3
cdr3_aa: CASSQGSTQNTGELFF

clone_size: -
v_call: TRBV7-2
cdr3_aa: CASSFGDRGTQETQYF

clone_size: few
v_call: TRBV7-9
cdr3_aa: CASSRPGVSYGYTF

clone_size: once
v_call: TRBV10-3
cdr3_aa: CAISSPDRVFSGYTF

clone_size: few
v_call: TRBV5-1
cdr3_aa: CASSLAGGPLYEQYF

clone_size: -
v_call: TRBV6-5
cdr3_aa: CASSYSGSYEQYF

clone_size: -
v_call: TRBV7-9
cdr3_aa: CASSEWDSEAFF

clone_size: -
v_call: TRBV7-9
cdr3_aa: CASSLDMGHQPQHF

clone_size: -
v_call: TRBV5-1
cdr3_aa: CASNRQGSYEQYF

clone_size: few
v_call: TRBV4-1
cdr3_aa: CASSQEFRQVGNQPQHF

clone_size: -
v_call: TRBV4-1
cdr3_aa: CASSQGGTALENTEAFF

clone_size: -
v_call: TRBV9
cdr3_aa: CASSDRGQQYF

clone_size: -
v_call: TRBV7-6
cdr3_aa: CASSSLDRGNSPLHF

clone_size: -
v_call: TRBV28
cdr3_aa: CASKRDGTRGEKLFF

clone_size: -
v_call: TRBV9
cdr3_aa: CASSTRTGESPTEAFF

clone_size: -
v_call: TRBV28
cdr3_aa: CASSLPGGPNNSPLHF

clone_size: -
v_call: TRBV4-1
cdr3_aa: CASSPPGGHEQYF

clone_size: -
v_call: TRBV4-2
cdr3_aa: CASSQEGGSSNYGYTF

clone_size: -
v_call: TRBV5-6
cdr3_aa: CASSSPGGVKPYEQYF

clone_size: -
v_call: TRBV11-2
cdr3_aa: CASSSTRFWEQYF

clone_size: -
v_call: TRBV6-1
cdr3_aa: CASRTGFENNQPQHF

clone_size: -
v_call: TRBV4-2
cdr3_aa: CASSQDRTEIWELFF

clone_size: -
v_call: TRBV19
cdr3_aa: CASSTRSGGEQFF

clone_size: -
v_call: TRBV7-2
cdr3_aa: CASSFGRRGNEQFF

clone_size: -
v_call: TRBV7-2
cdr3_aa: CASSESTHSSYEQYF

clone_size: -
v_call: TRBV10-2
cdr3_aa: CASRDETGTAPYGYTF

clone_size: -
v_call: TRBV29-1
cdr3_aa: CSVDQEGSVAGELFF

clone_size: few
v_call: TRBV6-1
cdr3_aa: CASSAISPGGTDTQYF

clone_size: -
v_call: TRBV18
cdr3_aa: CASSPGTASSYEQYF

clone_size: -
v_call: TRBV6-4
cdr3_aa: CASNRTLNTGELFF

clone_size: -
v_call: TRBV7-3
cdr3_aa: CASSFPGLAGRDTQYF

clone_size: -
v_call: TRBV9
cdr3_aa: CASSVESGGTYEQYF

clone_size: -
v_call: TRBV5-4
cdr3_aa: CASSPSFASGAGTGELFF

clone_size: -
v_call: TRBV27
cdr3_aa: CASSLGQGGRGYTF

clone_size: -
v_call: TRBV5-4
cdr3_aa: CASSAPGQGMREQYF

clone_size: -
v_call: TRBV11-3
cdr3_aa: CASSLDHFSGLNARYTQYF

clone_size: -
v_call: TRBV19
cdr3_aa: CASSMGTGGHTEAFF